The entry below gives a single TCR beta chain sequence along with its context. Its antigen is as yet unknown. Germline assignment: CDR1 SGDLS and CDR2 YYNGEE. The CDR3 runs 16 residues. The trim removed 3 bases at V and 2 bases at J, leaving 6 bases unmatched. The PCR made use of 60 Vbeta and 13 Jbeta primers. The data were produced by immunoSEQ multiplex PCR, yet TCRdb's version contains in-frame clones alone and is incomplete. This table has around 180,000 clones, approximately 84% appearing once. This specimen comes from a study of cytomegalovirus exposure and HLA in healthy donors. Study background: Drawn from HLA-typed donors, about 85 million unique TCRs were held in an early data release. Findings and caveats of the study: Some TCR beta chains (about 170 of them) were listed as cytomegalovirus-associated.

Sequenced material: PBMCs. The chain joins TRBV9 to TRBJ1-3, with 9 bases lining up with TRBD1. This sequence was found in a girl aged 5-17 years in good health and CMV-seropositive. The CDR3, as DNA: TGTGCCAGCAGCGCCACAGGGACAGGGACTGGAAACACCATATATTTT. This encodes CASSATGTGTGNTIYF.